This is a list of T cell receptor beta chains from one sample in a study of long-term antiretroviral therapy in people with HIV. Sequenced by immunoSEQ multiplex PCR; TCRdb stores in-frame clones only, minus some. Among about 28,000 clones, about 90% were seen once, and the ten largest hold 1%. The source material was unsorted PBMCs, sampled 2 years after starting antiretroviral therapy. These receptors all stem from a man between 50 and 59 years old with HIV. The CDR3 runs from the conserved cysteine through the conserved F or W. The order of the fields is J gene, clone size, D gene, V gene, CDR3 protein, CDR3 DNA. A D gene is named only where the DNA matches it firmly. Clone size appears in some rows only: once, few, many, or a class for an expanded clone.

TRBJ2-7 | . | TRBD2 | TRBV5-6 | CASSQKAGAYEQYF | TGTGCCAGCAGCCAAAAAGCGGGAGCTTACGAGCAGTACTTC
TRBJ2-6 | . | TRBD1 | TRBV10-3 | CAITGQGNSGANVLTF | TGTGCCATCACCGGACAGGGGAACTCTGGGGCCAACGTCCTGACTTTC
TRBJ1-4 | . | . | TRBV18 | CASSPSRREKLFF | TGTGCCAGCTCCCCCTCCCGAAGAGAAAAACTGTTTTTT
TRBJ2-3 | . | . | TRBV7-2 | CASSPGQGPDTQYF | TGTGCCAGCAGCCCCGGACAAGGTCCAGATACGCAGTATTTT
TRBJ2-7 | . | TRBD1 | TRBV27 | CASSFLRGQGGEQYF | TGTGCCAGCAGTTTTCTCCGGGGACAGGGAGGCGAGCAGTACTTC
TRBJ2-5 | . | TRBD2 | TRBV2 | CASTLTSGETQYF | TGTGCCAGCACCTTGACTAGCGGCGAGACCCAGTACTTC
TRBJ1-6 | . | . | TRBV27 | CASSSSATGRSYNSPLHF | TGTGCCAGCAGTTCCTCTGCGACCGGACGGTCCTATAATTCACCCCTCCACTTT
TRBJ1-1 | . | . | TRBV18 | CASSPGSNTEAFF | TGTGCCAGCTCACCAGGGAGTAACACTGAAGCTTTCTTT
TRBJ2-3 | . | TRBD2 | TRBV5-1 | CASSPGLAGAGGTQYF | TGCGCCAGCAGCCCGGGACTAGCGGGGGCAGGAGGGACGCAGTATTTT
TRBJ2-7 | few | TRBD1 | TRBV19 | CASSPGQGQYF | TGTGCCAGTAGTCCCGGACAGGGGCAGTACTTC
TRBJ2-2 | . | . | TRBV7-2 | CASSLTGTNTGELFF | TGTGCCAGCAGCTTAACGGGGACCAACACCGGGGAGCTGTTTTTT
TRBJ2-5 | few | . | TRBV4-1 | CASSQLLKETQYF | TGCGCCAGCAGCCAACTACTTAAAGAGACCCAGTACTTC
TRBJ1-6 | . | . | TRBV4-1 | CASSLRSGLNNSPLHF | TGCGCCAGCAGCCTTCGGAGCGGGTTGAATAATTCACCCCTCCACTTT
TRBJ1-5 | . | . | TRBV2 | CASRDVPGEGGQPQHF | TGTGCCAGCAGAGACGTACCAGGGGAAGGAGGGCAGCCCCAGCATTTT
TRBJ2-1 | . | TRBD2 | TRBV6-4 | CASSDSGTSPSNEQFF | TGTGCCAGCAGTGACTCCGGGACTAGCCCCAGCAATGAGCAGTTCTTC
TRBJ1-2 | few | . | TRBV5-1 | CASSLDGGPNYGYTF | TGCGCCAGCAGCTTGGATGGGGGGCCTAACTATGGCTACACCTTC
TRBJ2-3 | . | TRBD2 | TRBV27 | CASSSLAGGPTKDTQYF | TGTGCCAGCAGTTCACTAGCGGGAGGGCCGACGAAAGATACGCAGTATTTT
TRBJ2-1 | . | TRBD2 | TRBV7-8 | CASSSGLAGVEGQFF | TGTGCCAGCAGCTCCGGACTAGCGGGAGTGGAAGGGCAGTTCTTC
TRBJ1-6 | . | . | TRBV5-5 | CASSWALGTASPLHF | TGTGCCAGCAGCTGGGCGCTAGGGACCGCGTCACCCCTCCACTTT
TRBJ2-2 | . | . | TRBV7-7 | CASSLAPKNTGELFF | TGTGCTAGCAGCTTAGCACCCAAGAACACCGGGGAGCTGTTTTTT
TRBJ2-2 | once | TRBD1 | TRBV6-5 | CANSLRTGVNTGELFF | TGTGCCAACAGTTTAAGGACAGGGGTAAACACCGGGGAGCTGTTTTTT
TRBJ2-7 | . | TRBD2 | TRBV18 | CASSPDGRASRSEQYF | TGTGCCAGCTCACCTGACGGGAGGGCTTCAAGGTCCGAGCAGTACTTC
TRBJ1-1 | . | . | TRBV13 | CASSFSGLTTNTEAFF | TGTGCCAGCAGCTTTAGTGGTCTAACGACCAACACTGAAGCTTTCTTT
TRBJ2-1 | . | TRBD2 | TRBV9 | CASSVDRGGNEQFF | TGTGCCAGCAGCGTAGATCGGGGGGGCAATGAGCAGTTCTTC
TRBJ2-3 | . | . | TRBV12-2 | CASRLEGASLDTQYF | TGTGCAAGTCGCTTAGAGGGCGCTAGCCTAGATACGCAGTATTTT
TRBJ1-2 | . | TRBD1 | TRBV28 | CASSPGTGGGYTF | TGTGCCAGCAGTCCGGGGACAGGGGGCGGCTACACCTTC
TRBJ2-1 | . | . | TRBV19 | CASRRKWGVVNEQFF | TGTGCCAGTCGGAGAAAGTGGGGCGTGGTGAATGAGCAGTTCTTC
TRBJ2-1 | . | TRBD2 | TRBV7-2 | CASSLAPGTSVGDEQFF | TGTGCCAGCAGCTTAGCGCCCGGGACTAGCGTAGGGGATGAGCAGTTCTTC
TRBJ2-1 | . | TRBD2 | TRBV6-6 | CASSRAGGTYNEQFF | TGTGCCAGCAGTCGAGCGGGGGGCACTTACAATGAGCAGTTCTTC
TRBJ2-2 | . | TRBD1 | TRBV2 | CASRGTGISTGELFF | TGTGCCAGCAGGGGGACAGGGATAAGCACCGGGGAGCTGTTTTTT
TRBJ2-7 | . | . | TRBV28 | CASSDSYEQYF | TGTGCCAGCAGTGACAGCTACGAGCAGTACTTC
TRBJ1-5 | . | . | TRBV27 | CASSSPRMGSNQPQHF | TGTGCCAGCAGTTCGCCTCGGATGGGTAGCAATCAGCCCCAGCATTTT
TRBJ1-4 | . | . | TRBV4-3 | CASSQFRIIRRSNEKLFF | TGCGCCAGCAGCCAATTCCGAATAATCCGAAGATCAAATGAAAAACTGTTTTTT
TRBJ2-2 | . | TRBD1 | TRBV11-2 | CASSWGVGTGYTGELFF | TGTGCCAGCAGCTGGGGGGTGGGGACAGGGTACACCGGGGAGCTGTTTTTT
TRBJ2-1 | . | . | TRBV28 | CASSSRTSYNEQFF | TGTGCCAGCAGTTCTAGGACCAGCTACAATGAGCAGTTCTTC
TRBJ2-5 | . | TRBD2 | TRBV19 | CASSMDGRAGETQYF | TGTGCCAGTAGTATGGATGGGAGGGCCGGAGAGACCCAGTACTTC
TRBJ2-2 | . | . | TRBV6-5 | CASSLGFRSNTGELFF | TGTGCCAGCAGTTTGGGGTTTAGGTCGAACACCGGGGAGCTGTTTTTT
TRBJ1-2 | . | . | TRBV28 | CASSFQGVGYTF | TGTGCCAGCAGTTTTCAAGGGGTGGGCTACACCTTC
TRBJ2-2 | . | . | TRBV7-8 | CASSLGAGELFF | TGTGCCAGCAGCTTAGGGGCCGGGGAGCTGTTTTTT
TRBJ1-1 | . | . | TRBV7-9 | CASSLMGQVTEAFF | TGTGCCAGCAGCTTAATGGGACAAGTAACTGAAGCTTTCTTT
TRBJ1-2 | . | . | TRBV9 | CASSVDGDRPYGYTF | TGTGCCAGCAGCGTAGACGGGGACCGACCCTATGGCTACACCTTC
TRBJ2-1 | . | TRBD2 | TRBV4-1 | CASSQGWTSGSREQFF | TGCGCCAGCAGCCAAGGATGGACTAGCGGGAGTCGTGAGCAGTTCTTC
TRBJ1-1 | once | . | TRBV7-2 | CASSLVGEGAFF | TGTGCCAGCAGCTTAGTGGGGGAGGGAGCTTTCTTT
TRBJ1-2 | . | TRBD1 | TRBV27 | CASSPTRTGGMDGYTF | TGTGCCAGCAGTCCAACCAGGACAGGGGGCATGGATGGCTACACCTTC
TRBJ1-2 | . | . | TRBV11-2 | CASSSIRPGASYGYTF | TGTGCCAGCAGCTCAATCCGGCCGGGGGCTAGCTATGGCTACACCTTC
TRBJ1-1 | . | . | TRBV9 | CASSVVAGYTEAFF | TGTGCCAGCAGCGTAGTCGCGGGGTACACTGAAGCTTTCTTT
TRBJ1-1 | . | TRBD1 | TRBV5-8 | CASSLDREDTEAFF | TGTGCCAGCAGCCTTGACAGGGAGGACACTGAAGCTTTCTTT
TRBJ2-6 | . | TRBD1 | TRBV5-4 | CASSPDRGRVLTF | TGTGCCAGCAGCCCGGACAGGGGTAGGGTCCTGACTTTC
TRBJ2-7 | . | . | TRBV9 | CASSVGTRTYEQYF | TGTGCCAGCAGCGTAGGGACTCGGACCTACGAGCAGTACTTC
TRBJ2-1 | . | TRBD2 | TRBV14 | CASSQGGGNEQFF | TGTGCCAGCAGCCAAGGCGGGGGCAATGAGCAGTTCTTC
TRBJ2-5 | . | . | TRBV15 | CATSRGYQGTEETQYF | TGTGCCACCAGCAGAGGATACCAGGGAACCGAAGAGACCCAGTACTTC
TRBJ1-1 | . | . | TRBV14 | CASSIRRGTEAFF | TGTGCCAGCAGCATTCGCAGGGGCACTGAAGCTTTCTTT
TRBJ1-3 | . | . | TRBV11-2 | CASSLVSGSSGNTIYF | TGTGCCAGCAGCTTAGTCTCAGGGAGCTCTGGAAACACCATATATTTT
TRBJ2-3 | . | TRBD1 | TRBV10-3 | CATWTGLGTDTQYF | TGTGCCACATGGACAGGGCTGGGCACAGATACGCAGTATTTT
TRBJ2-7 | few | . | TRBV27 | CASSLSKLPYEQYF | TGTGCCAGCAGTTTATCGAAACTCCCGTACGAGCAGTACTTC
TRBJ2-7 | few | . | TRBV29-1 | CSVGRNHGPYEQYF | TGCAGCGTTGGAAGGAATCACGGCCCCTACGAGCAGTACTTC
TRBJ2-7 | . | . | TRBV6-6 | CASSNTPYEQYF | TGTGCCAGCAGCAATACCCCCTACGAGCAGTACTTC
TRBJ1-1 | . | . | TRBV6-5 | CASTGGLGAEAFF | TGTGCCAGCACCGGGGGGCTTGGGGCTGAAGCTTTCTTT
TRBJ2-7 | . | TRBD1 | TRBV7-9 | CASSLDTTGGLSEQYF | TGTGCCAGCAGCTTAGACACGACAGGGGGCCTAAGCGAGCAGTACTTC
TRBJ2-2 | few | TRBD1 | TRBV6-5 | CASSYGTANTGELFF | TGTGCCAGCAGTTACGGGACAGCGAACACCGGGGAGCTGTTTTTT